A single TCR beta chain is shown here with its context. What it binds is not known. These data are taken from a study of a mutant IDH1 vaccine in newly diagnosed glioma. Specified time point: week 23, last vaccination. Each dose delivered 300 ug of mutant IDH1 20-mer peptide subcutaneously with imiquimod. Data came from immunoSEQ multiplex PCR; TCRdb stores just in-frame clones and leaves some out. The table records tens of thousands of clones, 75% to 90% of them present only once. CDR3 length: 10 amino acids. Germline V gene data show CDR1 as SQVTM and CDR2 as ANQGSEA. Trimming removed 5 bases from V and 4 bases from J, with 4 bases in between.

The gene calls are TRBV29-1 and TRBJ2-3, with D unresolved. This clonotype originated in a man in his forties with glioma. Sequencing was performed on PBMCs, taken from a glioma patient whose treatment included an IDH1 peptide vaccine. CDR3 loop: CSVSADTQYF. In DNA form, the CDR3 reads TGCAGCGTTAGTGCAGATACGCAGTATTTT.